This T cell receptor (beta chain) is drawn from a study of blood T cell repertoires in COVID-19. Study overall: There were acute and convalescent COVID-19 samples, and they came from the United States, Italy and Spain. From T cells, B-cell-depleted T cells, or PBMCs came the material, which was cDNA or gDNA.

Methods used by the authors: Reference gene primers were amplified, and this amplification served to estimate nucleated cell counts. The protocol was immunoSEQ multiplex PCR, while the TCRdb copy is restricted to in-frame clones and leaves out a portion. V, J and clone size reflect that table, while D and trimming were determined from the DNA. This table has under 500,000 clones, around 89% appearing once. CDR1 and CDR2 from the germline V gene are WSHSY and SAAADI. V gave up 4 bases and J gave up 3 bases, with 15 bases separating them. The CDR3 consists of 16 residues. The receptor was derived from a woman in her thirties with acute or convalescent COVID-19. Sequenced sample: peripheral blood. The chain joins TRBV10-2 to TRBJ1-4; no clear D. The CDR3 is CASSASETASNEKLFF. Here the CDR3 DNA reads TGCGCCAGCAGTGCCTCGGAAACAGCCTCTAATGAAAAACTGTTTTTT.